The 2 T cell receptor beta chains below were found in one sample sequenced in a study of blood T cell repertoires in COVID-19. The assay was immunoSEQ multiplex PCR, and TCRdb's table has in-frame clones only and misses some. The sample has tens of thousands of clones; more than 75% are singletons. Sample: peripheral blood. These receptors all stem from a human donor in a cohort sampled during active COVID-19.

The rearrangement links TRBV19 to TRBJ2-2; the match to TRBD2 covers 14 bases. The CDR3 is made up of 16 amino acids. The germline gives CDR1 LNHDA, CDR2 SQIVND (reference sequence). V trimming: 8 bases; J trimming: 4 bases; junction bases outside the gene matches: 6. CDR3 region: CASGTSGRWGTGELFF. CDR3 in DNA: TGTGCCAGTGGGACTAGCGGGAGATGGGGCACCGGGGAGCTGTTTTTT.

This chain connects TRBV14 to TRBJ2-7, with TRBD1 identical over 7 bases. With 3 bases clipped from V and 6 bases from J, the junction kept 2 bases outside the gene matches. The CDR3 has 12 residues. Germline V gene sequence: CDR1 SGHDN, CDR2 FVKESK. The CDR3 here is CASSHTGVEQYF. In DNA, the CDR3 is TGTGCCAGCAGCCACACAGGGGTCGAGCAGTACTTC.